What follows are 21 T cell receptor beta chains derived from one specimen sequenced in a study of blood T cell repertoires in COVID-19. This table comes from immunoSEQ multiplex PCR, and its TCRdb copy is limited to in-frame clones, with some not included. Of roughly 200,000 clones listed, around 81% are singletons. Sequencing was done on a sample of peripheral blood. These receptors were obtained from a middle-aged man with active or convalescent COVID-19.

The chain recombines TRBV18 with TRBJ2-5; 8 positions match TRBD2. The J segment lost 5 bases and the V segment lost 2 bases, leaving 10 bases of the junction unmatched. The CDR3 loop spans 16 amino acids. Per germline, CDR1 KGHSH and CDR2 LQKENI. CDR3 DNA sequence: TGTGCCAGCTCACCATCCGCGGGGGGTCAGGGCGAGACCCAGTACTTC. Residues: CASSPSAGGQGETQYF.

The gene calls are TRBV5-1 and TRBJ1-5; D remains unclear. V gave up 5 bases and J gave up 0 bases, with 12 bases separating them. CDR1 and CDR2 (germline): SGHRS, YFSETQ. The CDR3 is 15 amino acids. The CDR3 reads CASRLDWSSNQPQHF. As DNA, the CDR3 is TGCGCCAGCAGACTGGACTGGAGTAGCAATCAGCCCCAGCATTTT. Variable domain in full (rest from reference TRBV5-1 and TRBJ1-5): KAGVTQTPRYLIKTRGQQVTLSCSPISGHRSVSWYQQTPGQGLQFLFEYFSETQRNKGNFPGRFSGRQFSNSRSEMNVSTLELGDSALYLCASRLDWSSNQPQHFGDGTRLSIL.

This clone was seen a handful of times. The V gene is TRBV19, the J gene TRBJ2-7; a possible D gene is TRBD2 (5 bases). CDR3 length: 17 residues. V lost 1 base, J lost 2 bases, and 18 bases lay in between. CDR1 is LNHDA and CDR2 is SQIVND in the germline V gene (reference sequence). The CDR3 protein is CASSIGLAGWETYEQYF. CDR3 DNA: TGTGCCAGTAGTATAGGTTTAGCCGGGTGGGAGACCTACGAGCAGTACTTC.

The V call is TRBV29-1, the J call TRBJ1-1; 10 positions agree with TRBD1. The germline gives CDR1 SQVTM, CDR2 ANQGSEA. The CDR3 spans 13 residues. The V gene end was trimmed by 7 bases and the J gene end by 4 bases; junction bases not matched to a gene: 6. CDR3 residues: CSADRGRRTEAFF. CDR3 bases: TGCAGCGCCGACAGGGGGCGTCGCACTGAAGCTTTCTTT.

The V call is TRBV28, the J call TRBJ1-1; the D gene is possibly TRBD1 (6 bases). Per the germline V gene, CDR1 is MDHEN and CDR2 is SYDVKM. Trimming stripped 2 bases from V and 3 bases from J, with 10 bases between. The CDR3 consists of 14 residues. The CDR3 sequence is CASSLRDIYTEAFF. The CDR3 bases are TGTGCCAGCAGTTTACGGGACATTTACACTGAAGCTTTCTTT.

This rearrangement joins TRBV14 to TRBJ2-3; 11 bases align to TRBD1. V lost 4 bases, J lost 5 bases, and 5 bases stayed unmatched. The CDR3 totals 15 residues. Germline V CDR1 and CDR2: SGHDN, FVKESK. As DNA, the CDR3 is TGTGCCAGCAGCCCTGGACAGGGGGCGAGAGATACGCAGTATTTT. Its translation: CASSPGQGARDTQYF.

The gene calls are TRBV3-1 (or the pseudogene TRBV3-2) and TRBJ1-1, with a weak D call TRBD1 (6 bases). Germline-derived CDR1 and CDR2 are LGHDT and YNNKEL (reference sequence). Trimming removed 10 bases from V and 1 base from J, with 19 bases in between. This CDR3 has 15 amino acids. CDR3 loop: CATLPRGGTNTEAFF. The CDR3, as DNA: TGTGCCACCCTACCCAGGGGTGGAACGAACACTGAAGCTTTCTTT.

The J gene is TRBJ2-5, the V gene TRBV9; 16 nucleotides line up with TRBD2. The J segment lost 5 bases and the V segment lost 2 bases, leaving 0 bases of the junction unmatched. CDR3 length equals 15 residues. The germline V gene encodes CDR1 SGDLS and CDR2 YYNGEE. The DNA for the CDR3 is TGTGCCAGCAGCGTGGGACTAGCGGGGGGGGAGACCCAGTACTTC. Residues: CASSVGLAGGETQYF.

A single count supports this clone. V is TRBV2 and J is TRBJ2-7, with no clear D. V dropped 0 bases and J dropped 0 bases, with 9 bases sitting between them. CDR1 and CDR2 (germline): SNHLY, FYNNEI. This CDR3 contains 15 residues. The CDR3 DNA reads TGTGCCAGCAGTGAAGCGGGCCTAATCTCCTACGAGCAGTACTTC. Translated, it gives CASSEAGLISYEQYF.

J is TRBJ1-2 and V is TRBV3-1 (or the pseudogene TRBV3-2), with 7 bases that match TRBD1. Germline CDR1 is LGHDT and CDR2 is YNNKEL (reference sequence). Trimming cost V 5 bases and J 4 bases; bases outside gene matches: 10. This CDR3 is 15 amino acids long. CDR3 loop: CASSTTRGSGYGYTF. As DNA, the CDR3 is TGTGCCAGCAGCACCACCAGGGGGTCGGGCTATGGCTACACCTTC.

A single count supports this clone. CDR3 sequence: CAWSGGGAANEQFF. In DNA, the CDR3 is TGTGCCTGGAGTGGCGGCGGGGCAGCTAATGAGCAGTTCTTC. The chain recombines TRBV30 with TRBJ2-1, with D tentatively TRBD2 (6 bases). The CDR3 extends over 14 amino acids. Trimming shortened V by 1 base and J by 7 bases, and 14 bases separated the two germline ends. Germline CDR1 and CDR2: GTSNPN and SVGIG (reference sequence).

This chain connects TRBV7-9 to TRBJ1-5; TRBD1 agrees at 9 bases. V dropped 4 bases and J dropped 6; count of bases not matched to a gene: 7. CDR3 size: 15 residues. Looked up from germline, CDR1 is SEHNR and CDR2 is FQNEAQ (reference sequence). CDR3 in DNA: TGTGCCAGCAGCTCTTCGACAGGGGGGAGTCAGCCCCAGCATTTT. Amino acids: CASSSSTGGSQPQHF.

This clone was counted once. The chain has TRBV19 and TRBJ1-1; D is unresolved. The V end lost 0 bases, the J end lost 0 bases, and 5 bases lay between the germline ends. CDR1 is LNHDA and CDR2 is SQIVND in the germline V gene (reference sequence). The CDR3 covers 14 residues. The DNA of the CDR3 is TGTGCCAGTAGTATAGACAGGTTGAACACTGAAGCTTTCTTT. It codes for CASSIDRLNTEAFF.

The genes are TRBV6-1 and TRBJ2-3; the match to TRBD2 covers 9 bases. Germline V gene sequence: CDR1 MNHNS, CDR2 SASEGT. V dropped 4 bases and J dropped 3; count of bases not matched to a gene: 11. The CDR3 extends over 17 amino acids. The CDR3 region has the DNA TGTGCCAGCAGTGGAGATGCGGGCGGGGGGGCGACAGATACGCAGTATTTT. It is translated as CASSGDAGGGATDTQYF.

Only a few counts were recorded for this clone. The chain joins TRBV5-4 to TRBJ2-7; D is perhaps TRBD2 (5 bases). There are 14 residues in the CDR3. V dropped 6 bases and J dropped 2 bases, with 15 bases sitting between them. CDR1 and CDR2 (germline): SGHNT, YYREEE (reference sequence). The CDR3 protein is CASTVTGRAYEQYF. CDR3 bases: TGTGCCAGCACAGTTACGGGAAGGGCCTACGAGCAGTACTTC.

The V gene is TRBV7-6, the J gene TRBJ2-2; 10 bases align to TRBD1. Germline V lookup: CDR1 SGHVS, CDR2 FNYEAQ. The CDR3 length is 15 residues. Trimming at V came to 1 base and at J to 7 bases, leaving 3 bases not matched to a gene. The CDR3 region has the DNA TGTGCCAGCAGCTTAGGACAGGGGGCTGGCGGGGAGCTGTTTTTT. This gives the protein CASSLGQGAGGELFF.

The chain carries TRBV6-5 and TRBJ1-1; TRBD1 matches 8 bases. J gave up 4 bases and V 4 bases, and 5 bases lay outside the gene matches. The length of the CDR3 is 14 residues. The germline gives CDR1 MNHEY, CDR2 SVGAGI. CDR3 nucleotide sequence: TGTGCCAGCAGTTCGGGACAGGCGGGCACTGAAGCTTTCTTT. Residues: CASSSGQAGTEAFF.

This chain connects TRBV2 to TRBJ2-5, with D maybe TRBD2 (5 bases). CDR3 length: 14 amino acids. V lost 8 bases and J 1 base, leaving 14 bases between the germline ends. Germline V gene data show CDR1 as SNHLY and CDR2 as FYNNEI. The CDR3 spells CASGAKLAQETQYF. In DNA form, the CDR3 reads TGTGCCAGCGGTGCCAAGCTAGCCCAAGAGACCCAGTACTTC.

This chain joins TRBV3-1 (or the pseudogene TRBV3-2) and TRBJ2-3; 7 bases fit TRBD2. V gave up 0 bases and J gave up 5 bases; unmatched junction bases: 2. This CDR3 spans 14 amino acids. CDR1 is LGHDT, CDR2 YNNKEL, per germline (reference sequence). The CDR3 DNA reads TGTGCCAGCAGCCAAGAGGGGGGGGAAGATACGCAGTATTTT. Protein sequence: CASSQEGGEDTQYF.

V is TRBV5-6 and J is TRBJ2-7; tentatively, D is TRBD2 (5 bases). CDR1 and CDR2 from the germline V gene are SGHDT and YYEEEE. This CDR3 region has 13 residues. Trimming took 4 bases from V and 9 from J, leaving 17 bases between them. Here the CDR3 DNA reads TGTGCCAGCAGCCCGGCAAGCCTTCGGGGGCAGTACTTC. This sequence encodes CASSPASLRGQYF.

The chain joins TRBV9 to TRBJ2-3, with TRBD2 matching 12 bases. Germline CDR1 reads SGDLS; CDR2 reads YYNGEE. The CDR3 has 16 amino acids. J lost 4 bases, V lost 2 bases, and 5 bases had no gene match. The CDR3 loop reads CASSVGLAGGPDTQYF. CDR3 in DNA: TGTGCCAGCAGCGTTGGGCTAGCGGGGGGGCCAGATACGCAGTATTTT.